This TCR beta chain was sequenced in a study of radiotherapy plus CTLA-4 blockade in lung cancer. The CDR3 has 17 residues. Germline V gene lookup returns CDR1 SGHTA and CDR2 FQGNSA. V lost 4 bases, J lost 4 bases, and 22 bases lay in between. This table comes from immunoSEQ multiplex PCR, and its TCRdb copy is limited to in-frame clones, with some not included. The data show approximately 28,000 clones, approximately 81% seen once. The chain has TRBV7-2 and TRBJ1-2; D unresolved. This TCR came from a human donor with non-small cell lung cancer that progressed on radiotherapy plus ipilimumab. This specimen was peripheral blood, taken from a patient treated with radiotherapy plus ipilimumab. The CDR3 region has the DNA TGTGCCAGCAGCTGTAGCTACGGAGACGGAAAGACCTATGGCTACACCTTC. Its protein is CASSCSYGDGKTYGYTF.